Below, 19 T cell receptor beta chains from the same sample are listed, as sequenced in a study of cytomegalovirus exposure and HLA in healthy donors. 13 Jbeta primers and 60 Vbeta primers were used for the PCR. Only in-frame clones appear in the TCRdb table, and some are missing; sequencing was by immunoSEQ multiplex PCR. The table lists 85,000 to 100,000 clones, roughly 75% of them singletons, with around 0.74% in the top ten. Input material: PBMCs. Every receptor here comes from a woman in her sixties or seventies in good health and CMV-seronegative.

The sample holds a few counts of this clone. The CDR3 reads CASSMDRGFDYEQYF. The CDR3 coding sequence is TGTGCCAGCAGTATGGACAGGGGGTTTGACTACGAGCAGTACTTC. The chain employs TRBV27 and TRBJ2-7, with 10 bases lining up with TRBD1. Germline V gene data show CDR1 as MNHEY and CDR2 as SMNVEV (reference sequence). Trimming took 5 bases from V and 3 from J; bases not matched to a gene: 7. The CDR3 is 15 amino acids.

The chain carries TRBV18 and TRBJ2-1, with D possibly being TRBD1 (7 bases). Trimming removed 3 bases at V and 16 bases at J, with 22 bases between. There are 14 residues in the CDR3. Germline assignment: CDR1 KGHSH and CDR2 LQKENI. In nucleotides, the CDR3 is TGTGCCAGCTCACCCCCGGACCGCGGGACAGTACAATTCTTC. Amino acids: CASSPPDRGTVQFF.

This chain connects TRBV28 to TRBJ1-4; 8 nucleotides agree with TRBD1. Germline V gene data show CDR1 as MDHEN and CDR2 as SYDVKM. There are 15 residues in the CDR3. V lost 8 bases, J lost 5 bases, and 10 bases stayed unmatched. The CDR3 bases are TGTGCCAGCGCCGGCCTGGGACAGGAGAATGAAAAACTGTTTTTT. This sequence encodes CASAGLGQENEKLFF.

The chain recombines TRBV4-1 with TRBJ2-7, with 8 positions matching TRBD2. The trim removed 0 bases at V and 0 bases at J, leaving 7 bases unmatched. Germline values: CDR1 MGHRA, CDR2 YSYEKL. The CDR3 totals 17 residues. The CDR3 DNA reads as TGCGCCAGCAGCCAAGAGGACGGGGGGGCCGGCTCCTACGAGCAGTACTTC. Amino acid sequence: CASSQEDGGAGSYEQYF.

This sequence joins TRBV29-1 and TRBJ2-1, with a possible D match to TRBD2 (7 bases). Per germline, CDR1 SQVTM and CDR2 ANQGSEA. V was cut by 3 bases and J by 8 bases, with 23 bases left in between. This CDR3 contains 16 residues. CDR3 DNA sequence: TGCAGCGTTGAGGGGGGCCTCCGGGACTACGACTATGAGCAGTTCTTC. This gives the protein CSVEGGLRDYDYEQFF.

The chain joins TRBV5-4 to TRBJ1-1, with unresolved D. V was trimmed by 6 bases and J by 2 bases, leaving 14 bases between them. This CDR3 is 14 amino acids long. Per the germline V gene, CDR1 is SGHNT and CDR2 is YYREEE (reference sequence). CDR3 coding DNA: TGTGCCAGCACTAAGAGTCGGGGTAACACTGAAGCTTTCTTT. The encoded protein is CASTKSRGNTEAFF.

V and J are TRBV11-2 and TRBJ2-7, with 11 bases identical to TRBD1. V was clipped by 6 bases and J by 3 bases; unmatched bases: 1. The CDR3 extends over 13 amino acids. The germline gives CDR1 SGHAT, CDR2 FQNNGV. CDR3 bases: TGTGCCAGCAGAGGGACAGGGGGCTACGAGCAGTACTTC. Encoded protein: CASRGTGGYEQYF.

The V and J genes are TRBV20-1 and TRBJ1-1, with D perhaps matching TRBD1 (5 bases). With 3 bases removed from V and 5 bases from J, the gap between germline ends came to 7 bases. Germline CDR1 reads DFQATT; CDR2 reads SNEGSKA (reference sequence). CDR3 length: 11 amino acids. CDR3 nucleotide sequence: TGCAGTGCTAGCGGGGGTACTGAAGCTTTCTTT. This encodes CSASGGTEAFF.

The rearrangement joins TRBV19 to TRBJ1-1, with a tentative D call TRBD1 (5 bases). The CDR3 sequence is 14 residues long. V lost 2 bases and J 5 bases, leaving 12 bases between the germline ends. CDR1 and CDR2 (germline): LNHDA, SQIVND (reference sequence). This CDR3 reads CASSIRPGNTEAFF. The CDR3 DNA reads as TGTGCCAGTAGTATACGTCCAGGGAATACTGAAGCTTTCTTT. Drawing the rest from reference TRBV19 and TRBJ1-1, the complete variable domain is DGGITQSPKYLFRKEGQNVTLSCEQNLNHDAMYWYRQDPGQGLRLIYYSQIVNDFQKGDIAEGYSVSREKKESFPLTVTSAQKNPTAFYLCASSIRPGNTEAFFGQGTRLTVV.

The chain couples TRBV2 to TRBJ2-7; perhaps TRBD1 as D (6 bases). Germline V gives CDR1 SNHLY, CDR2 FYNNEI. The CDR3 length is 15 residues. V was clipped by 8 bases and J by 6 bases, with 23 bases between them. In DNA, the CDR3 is TGTGCCAGCGGAAGCCGGGACACGGGTGTCTCCGAGCAGTACTTC. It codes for CASGSRDTGVSEQYF.

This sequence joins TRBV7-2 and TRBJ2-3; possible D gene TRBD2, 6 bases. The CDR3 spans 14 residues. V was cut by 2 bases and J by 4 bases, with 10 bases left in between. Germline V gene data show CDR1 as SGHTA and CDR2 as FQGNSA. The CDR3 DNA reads TGTGCCAGCAGCTTAACTAGCTCCTCAGATACGCAGTATTTT. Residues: CASSLTSSSDTQYF.

The CDR3 sequence: CATSESPPSGANVLTF. Written as DNA, the CDR3 is TGTGCCACCTCCGAGAGTCCCCCCTCTGGGGCCAACGTCCTGACTTTC. The chain couples TRBV25-1 to TRBJ2-6; D not certain. Trimming left V 10 bases short and J 0 bases short, with 16 bases between. Germline CDR1 reads MGHDK; CDR2 reads SYGVNS. The CDR3 length is 16 residues.

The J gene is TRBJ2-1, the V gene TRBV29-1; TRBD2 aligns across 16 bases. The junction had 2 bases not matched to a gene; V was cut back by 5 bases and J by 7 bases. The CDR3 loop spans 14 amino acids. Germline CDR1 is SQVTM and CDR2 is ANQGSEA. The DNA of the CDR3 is TGCAGCGTTCTGGGACTAGCGGGGGGGAATGAGCAGTTCTTC. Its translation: CSVLGLAGGNEQFF.

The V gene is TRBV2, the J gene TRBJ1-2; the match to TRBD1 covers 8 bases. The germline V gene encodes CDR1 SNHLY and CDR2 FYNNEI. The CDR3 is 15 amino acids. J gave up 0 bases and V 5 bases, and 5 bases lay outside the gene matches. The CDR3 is CASSFTDRANYGYTF. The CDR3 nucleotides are TGTGCCAGCAGTTTTACGGACAGGGCTAACTATGGCTACACCTTC.

CDR3 in amino acids: CARPRLSGSYEQYF. CDR3 nucleotides: TGTGCCAGACCACGCTTAAGCGGGAGTTACGAGCAGTACTTC. This chain connects TRBV21-1 to TRBJ2-7; TRBD2 is taken as the D call from the table, unchecked against the DNA. TRBV21-1 is tagged as a pseudogene. CDR3 length equals 14 residues.

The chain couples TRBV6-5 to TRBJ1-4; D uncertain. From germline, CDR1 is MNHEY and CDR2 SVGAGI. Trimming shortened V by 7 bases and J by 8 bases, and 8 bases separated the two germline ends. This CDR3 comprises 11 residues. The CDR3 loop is CASKFGEKLFF. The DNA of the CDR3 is TGTGCCAGCAAATTCGGGGAAAAACTGTTTTTT.

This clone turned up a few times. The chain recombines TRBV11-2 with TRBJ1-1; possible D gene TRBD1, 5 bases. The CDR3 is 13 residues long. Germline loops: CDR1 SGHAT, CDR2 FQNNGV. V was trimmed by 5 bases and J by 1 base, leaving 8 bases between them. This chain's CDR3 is CASSQGENTEAFF. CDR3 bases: TGTGCCAGCAGCCAAGGGGAGAACACTGAAGCTTTCTTT.

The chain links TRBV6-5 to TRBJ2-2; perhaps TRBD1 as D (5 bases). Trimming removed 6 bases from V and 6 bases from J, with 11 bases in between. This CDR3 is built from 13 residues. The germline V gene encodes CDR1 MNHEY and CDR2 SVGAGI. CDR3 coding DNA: TGTGCCAGCAGACCTCAGGGTGCCGGGGAGCTGTTTTTT. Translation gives CASRPQGAGELFF.

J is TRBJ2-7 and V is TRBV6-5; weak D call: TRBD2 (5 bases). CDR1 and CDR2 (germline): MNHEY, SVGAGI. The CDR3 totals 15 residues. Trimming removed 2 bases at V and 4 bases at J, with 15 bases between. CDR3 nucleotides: TGTGCCAGCAGTTACGGGCGGGTGGAGGCTTACGAGCAGTACTTC. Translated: CASSYGRVEAYEQYF.